This T cell receptor (beta chain) originates from a study of T cell responses to AZD1222 COVID-19 vaccine. Pooled together were second doses at about 4 or about 12 weeks. Turning to this clone: What it binds is unknown.

Overall study results and limits: Most donors were white British and more were female, and clonal diversity was possibly underestimated.

V lost 4 bases and J lost 4, with 10 bases in between. CDR1 and CDR2 (germline): SGHTA, FQGTGA. The CDR3 sequence is 13 residues long. The repertoire was sequenced with immunoSEQ multiplex PCR; TCRdb's copy has only in-frame clones and lacks some. The sample lists 150,000 to 160,000 clones, 90% to 95% occurring once. The TCR originated in an adult who received the AZD1222 COVID-19 vaccine. This chain uses TRBV7-3 with TRBJ1-1; D call uncertain. The sequencing here drew on peripheral blood, taken 28 days after the second AZD1222 dose. The CDR3 region is CASSSLPGTEAFF. DNA for the CDR3: TGTGCCAGCAGCTCCCTGCCCGGCACTGAAGCTTTCTTT. Combining the CDR3 with reference TRBV7-3 and TRBJ1-1 gives the whole variable domain GAGVSQTPSNKVTEKGKYVELRCDPISGHTALYWYRQSLGQGPEFLIYFQGTGAADDSGLPNDRFFAVRPEGSVSTLKIQRTERGDSAVYLCASSSLPGTEAFFGQGTRLTVV.